A selection of T cell receptor beta chains follows, all from one sample in a study of glioma-infiltrating T cells. MiXCR, run by TCRdb on the multiplex PCR reads, gives a single entry per CDR3 protein. The repertoire holds over 90,000 distinct CDR3 sequences, with 29% as singletons. Specimen: glioma tissue, nonneoplastic brain tissue, or PBMCs (not recorded which). Source of these receptors: a human donor with low-grade glioma or glioblastoma, undergoing nonglioma brain surgery, or in good health (not recorded which). The CDR3 runs from the conserved cysteine through the conserved F or W. Some rows have no size entry. The others give once, few or many, or a class for an expanded clone.

TRBV7-9	many	TRBJ1-6	CASTQSLGAGDSPLHF
TRBV20-1	many	TRBJ2-7	CSASLLHQGPEQYF
TRBV19	large	TRBJ2-3	CASQRTGGIDTQYF
TRBV20-1	many	TRBJ1-5	CSATPGGSNFYQPQHF
TRBV5-6	-	TRBJ1-2	CASSENGRTNYGYTF
TRBV7-6	few	TRBJ2-7	CASSGPLAGAQPEQYF
TRBV27	many	TRBJ1-6	CASSSGTGGVSPLHF
TRBV4-2	many	TRBJ1-5	CASSQKVSNQPQHF
TRBV30	-	TRBJ1-5	CAWSYSNQPQHF
TRBV7-2	many	TRBJ2-5	CASSDSSGQETQYF
TRBV6-2/TRBV6-3	many	TRBJ2-1	CASSSLSSGNEQFF
TRBV7-9	-	TRBJ1-1	CASSLSGDSGEAFF
TRBV4-1	-	TRBJ2-6	CASAKEGRGSGANVLTF
TRBV5-8	-	TRBJ2-3	CASSLSWESIDTQYF
TRBV6-1	many	TRBJ1-5	CASGLAASNQPQHF
TRBV7-8	many	TRBJ1-1	CASSRNRRYSEAFF
TRBV20-1	-	TRBJ1-3	CSARGHLGTGRLSGNTIYF
TRBV19	-	TRBJ2-3	CASSDRGRSADTQYF
TRBV20-1	many	TRBJ2-5	CSAGARAQYF
TRBV19	-	TRBJ2-5	CASSIQHPRVTLLETQYF
TRBV6-2/TRBV6-3	-	TRBJ1-2	CAISGGQGFGDTF
TRBV28	many	TRBJ1-4	CASSPPGGEKLFF
TRBV7-3	many	TRBJ1-1	CASSQRTGSEAFF
TRBV7-9	few	TRBJ2-7	CASSFPGGSSYEQYF
TRBV10-2	few	TRBJ2-3	CASSGEADTQYF
TRBV20-1	many	TRBJ1-4	CSAQTGTGDEKLFF
TRBV20-1	many	TRBJ2-3	CSAGLTDTQYF
TRBV6-1	many	TRBJ1-4	CASRLTGDNEKLFF
TRBV7-9	many	TRBJ2-1	CASSFRGDNEQFF
TRBV19	many	TRBJ2-3	CASSKPSTDTQYF
TRBV28	many	TRBJ1-5	CASSLDRNQPQHF
TRBV20-1	many	TRBJ1-1	CSAVQQGYTEAFF
TRBV7-2	-	TRBJ1-5	CASSPTGVGQPQHF
TRBV12-3/TRBV12-4	-	TRBJ2-7	CASSRGGPTEQYF
TRBV12-5	few	TRBJ2-7	CASGTVYEQYF
TRBV20-1	many	TRBJ1-1	CSASPAGVKAFF
TRBV7-2	many	TRBJ2-1	CASSLGQLNEQFF
TRBV2	many	TRBJ1-5	CASSVEQAINQPQHF
TRBV5-4	-	TRBJ2-1	CASSHPQAGFRDEQFF
TRBV20-1	many	TRBJ2-3	CSATGTTEGTQYF
TRBV18	few	TRBJ1-6	CASSPSAQGPSNSPLHF
TRBV19	-	TRBJ1-6	CASSSLGYGSPLHF
TRBV7-2	many	TRBJ2-7	CASSRTYEQYF
TRBV2	many	TRBJ2-1	CASRSGGNEQFF
TRBV4-2	-	TRBJ2-7	CASSQGLAGPYEQYF
TRBV3-1	-	TRBJ2-5	CASSLKRTLLQRTQYF
TRBV12-5	few	TRBJ1-2	CASAVQTSYGYTF
TRBV20-1	many	TRBJ2-7	CSARDLVAGGNGEQYF
TRBV11-2	-	TRBJ1-6	CASSLGQEINSPLHF
TRBV7-9	-	TRBJ2-5	CASSPPGLVETQYF
TRBV2	few	TRBJ1-2	CASRPTPGHLNGYTF
TRBV6-1	many	TRBJ1-5	CASSEAGHYSNQPQHF
TRBV12-3/TRBV12-4	many	TRBJ2-3	CASSRTSVADTQYF
TRBV19	many	TRBJ1-1	CASSTQGTNTEAFF
TRBV12-3/TRBV12-4	few	TRBJ2-1	CASSYGSYEQFF
TRBV10-3	-	TRBJ2-2	CAAIGQVVNTGELFF
TRBV7-2	-	TRBJ2-5	CASSLHPEGKETQYF
TRBV19	few	TRBJ1-2	CASNQGLGYTF
TRBV20-1	many	TRBJ2-5	CSARPAGAYEYF
TRBV19	few	TRBJ1-3	CASTRTGRSGNTIYF